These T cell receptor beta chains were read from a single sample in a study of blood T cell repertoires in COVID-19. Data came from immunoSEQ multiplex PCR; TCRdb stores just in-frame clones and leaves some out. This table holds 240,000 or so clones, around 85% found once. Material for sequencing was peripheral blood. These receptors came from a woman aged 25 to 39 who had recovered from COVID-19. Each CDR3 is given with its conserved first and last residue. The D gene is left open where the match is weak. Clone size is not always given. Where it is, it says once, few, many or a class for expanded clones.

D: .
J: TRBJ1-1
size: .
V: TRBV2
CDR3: CASSDPRLNTEAFF
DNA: TGTGCCAGCAGTGATCCCAGATTGAACACTGAAGCTTTCTTT

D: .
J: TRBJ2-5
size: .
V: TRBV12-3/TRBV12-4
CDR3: CASSPVYPETQYF
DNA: TGTGCCAGCAGTCCGGTATACCCAGAGACCCAGTACTTC

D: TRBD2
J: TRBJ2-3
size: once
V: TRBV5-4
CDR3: CASSTPPQRGPPITDTQYF
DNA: TGTGCCAGCAGCACACCCCCCCAGCGGGGGCCACCGATAACAGATACGCAGTATTTT

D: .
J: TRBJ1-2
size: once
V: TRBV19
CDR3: CASSMGVGGYGYTF
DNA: TGTGCCAGTAGTATGGGAGTAGGGGGCTATGGCTACACCTTC

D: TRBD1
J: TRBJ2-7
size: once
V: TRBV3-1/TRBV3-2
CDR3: CASSHGTAEQYF
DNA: TGTGCCAGCAGTCACGGGACAGCCGAGCAGTACTTC

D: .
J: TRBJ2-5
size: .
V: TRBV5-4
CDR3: CASSPGHKETQYF
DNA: TGTGCCAGCAGCCCCGGACACAAAGAGACCCAGTACTTC

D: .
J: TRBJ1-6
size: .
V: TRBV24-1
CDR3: CATSDINPLYNSPLHF
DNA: TGTGCCACCAGTGATATTAATCCTCTCTATAATTCACCCCTCCACTTT

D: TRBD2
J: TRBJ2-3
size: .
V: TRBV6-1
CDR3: CASSERPGNSGGLYTDTQYF
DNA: TGTGCCAGCAGTGAAAGGCCCGGAAATAGCGGGGGGCTATACACAGATACGCAGTATTTT

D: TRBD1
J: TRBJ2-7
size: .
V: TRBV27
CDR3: CASSLRDSQRREQYF
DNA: TGTGCCAGCAGTTTAAGGGACAGCCAACGTCGAGAGCAGTACTTC

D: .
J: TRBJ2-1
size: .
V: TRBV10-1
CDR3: CASSESIGSLYGEQFF
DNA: TGCGCCAGCAGTGAGTCTATTGGGAGCCTTTACGGTGAGCAGTTCTTC

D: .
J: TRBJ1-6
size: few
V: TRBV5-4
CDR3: CASSRGGEGLPNSPLHF
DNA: TGTGCCAGCAGCCGGGGAGGTGAGGGGCTCCCTAATTCACCCCTCCACTTT

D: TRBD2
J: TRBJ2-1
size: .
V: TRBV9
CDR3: CASSVDAGDYNEQFF
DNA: TGTGCCAGCAGCGTAGACGCGGGGGACTACAATGAGCAGTTCTTC

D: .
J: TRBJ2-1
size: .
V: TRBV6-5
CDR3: CASKRSAYNEQFF
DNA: TGTGCCAGCAAGCGGTCAGCATACAATGAGCAGTTCTTC

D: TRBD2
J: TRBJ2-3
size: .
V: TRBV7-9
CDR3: CASSPPLRGGADTQYF
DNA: TGTGCCAGCAGCCCACCGTTACGGGGGGGAGCAGATACGCAGTATTTT

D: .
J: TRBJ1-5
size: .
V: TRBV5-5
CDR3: CASSLTAASPQHF
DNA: TGTGCCAGCAGCTTGACAGCCGCCTCGCCCCAGCATTTT

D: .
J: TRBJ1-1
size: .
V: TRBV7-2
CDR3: CASSLARLNTEAFF
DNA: TGTGCCAGCAGCTTAGCGAGGCTGAACACTGAAGCTTTCTTT

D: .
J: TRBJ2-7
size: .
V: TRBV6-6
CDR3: CASSSRAGPYEQYF
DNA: TGTGCCAGCAGCTCGAGAGCAGGGCCCTACGAGCAGTACTTC

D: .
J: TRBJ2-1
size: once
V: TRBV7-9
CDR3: CASSLATGEQFF
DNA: TGTGCCAGCAGCTTAGCTACGGGTGAGCAGTTCTTC

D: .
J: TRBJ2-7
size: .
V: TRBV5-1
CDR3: CASSPPLGENYEQYF
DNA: TGCGCCAGCAGCCCCCCGTTAGGGGAAAACTACGAGCAGTACTTC

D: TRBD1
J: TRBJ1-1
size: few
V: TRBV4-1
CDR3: CASSQGLGQRDTEAFF
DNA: TGCGCCAGCAGCCAAGGACTGGGACAGCGAGACACTGAAGCTTTCTTT

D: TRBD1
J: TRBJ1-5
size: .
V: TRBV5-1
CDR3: CASRRGTGDSNQPQHF
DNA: TGCGCCAGCAGGAGAGGGACAGGGGATAGCAATCAGCCCCAGCATTTT

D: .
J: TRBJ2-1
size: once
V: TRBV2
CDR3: CASSDWGGGNNEQFF
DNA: TGTGCCAGCAGTGATTGGGGCGGGGGCAACAATGAGCAGTTCTTC